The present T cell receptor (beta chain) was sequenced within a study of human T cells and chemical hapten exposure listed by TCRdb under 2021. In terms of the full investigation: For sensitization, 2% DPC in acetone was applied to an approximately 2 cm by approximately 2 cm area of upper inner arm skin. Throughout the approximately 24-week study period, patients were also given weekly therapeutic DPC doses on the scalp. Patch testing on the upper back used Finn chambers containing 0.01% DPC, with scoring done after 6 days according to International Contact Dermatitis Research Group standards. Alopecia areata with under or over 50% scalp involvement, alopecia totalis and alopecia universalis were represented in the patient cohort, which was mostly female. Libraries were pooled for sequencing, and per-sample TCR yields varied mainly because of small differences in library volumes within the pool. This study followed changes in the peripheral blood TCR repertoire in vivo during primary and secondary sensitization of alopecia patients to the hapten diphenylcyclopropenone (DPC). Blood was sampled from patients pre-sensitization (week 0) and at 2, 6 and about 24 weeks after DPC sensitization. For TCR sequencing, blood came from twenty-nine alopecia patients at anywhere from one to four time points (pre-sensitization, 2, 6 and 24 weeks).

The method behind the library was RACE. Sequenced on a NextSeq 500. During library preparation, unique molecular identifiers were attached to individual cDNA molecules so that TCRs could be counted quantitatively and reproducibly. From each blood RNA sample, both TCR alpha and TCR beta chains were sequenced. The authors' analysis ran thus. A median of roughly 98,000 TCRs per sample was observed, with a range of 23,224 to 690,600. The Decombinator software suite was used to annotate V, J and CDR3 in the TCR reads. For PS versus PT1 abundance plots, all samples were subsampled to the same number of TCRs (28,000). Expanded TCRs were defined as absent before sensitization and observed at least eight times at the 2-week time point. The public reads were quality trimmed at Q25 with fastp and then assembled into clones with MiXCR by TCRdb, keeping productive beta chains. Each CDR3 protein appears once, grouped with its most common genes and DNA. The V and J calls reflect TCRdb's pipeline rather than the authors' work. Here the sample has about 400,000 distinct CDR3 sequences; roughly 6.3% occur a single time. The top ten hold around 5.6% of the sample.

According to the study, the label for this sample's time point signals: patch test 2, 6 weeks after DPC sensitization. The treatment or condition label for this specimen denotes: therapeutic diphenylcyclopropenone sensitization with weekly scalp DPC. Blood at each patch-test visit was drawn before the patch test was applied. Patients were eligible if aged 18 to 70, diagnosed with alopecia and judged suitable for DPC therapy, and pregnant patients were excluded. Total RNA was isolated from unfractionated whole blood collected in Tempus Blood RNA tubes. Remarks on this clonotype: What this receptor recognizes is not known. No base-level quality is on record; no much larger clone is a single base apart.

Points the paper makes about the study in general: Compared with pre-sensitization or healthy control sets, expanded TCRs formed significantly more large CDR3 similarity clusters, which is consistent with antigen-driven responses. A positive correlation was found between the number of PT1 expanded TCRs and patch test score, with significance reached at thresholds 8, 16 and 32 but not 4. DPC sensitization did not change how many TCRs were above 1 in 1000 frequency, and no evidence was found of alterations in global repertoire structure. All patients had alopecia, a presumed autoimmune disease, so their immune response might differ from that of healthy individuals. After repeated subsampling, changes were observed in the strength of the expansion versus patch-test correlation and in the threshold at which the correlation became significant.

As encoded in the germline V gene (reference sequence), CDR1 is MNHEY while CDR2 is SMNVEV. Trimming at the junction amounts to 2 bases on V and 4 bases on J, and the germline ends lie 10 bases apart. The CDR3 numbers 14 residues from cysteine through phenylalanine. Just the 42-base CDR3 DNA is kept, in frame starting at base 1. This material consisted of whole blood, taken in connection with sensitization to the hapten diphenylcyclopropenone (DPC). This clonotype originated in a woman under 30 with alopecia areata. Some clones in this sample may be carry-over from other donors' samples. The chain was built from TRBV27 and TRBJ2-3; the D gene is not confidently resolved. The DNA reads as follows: TGTGCCAGCAGTTTAACTTTCCGAGCAGATACGCAGTATTTT. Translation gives CASSLTFRADTQYF.